This T cell receptor (beta chain) was observed in a study of technical replicates of blood from several donors. V trimming: 1 base; J trimming: 1 base; junction bases outside the gene matches: 10. The CDR3 totals 18 residues. From germline, CDR1 is SEHNR and CDR2 FQNEAQ (reference sequence). Assay: immunoSEQ multiplex PCR; the TCRdb copy retains only in-frame clones and omits some. Among about 68,000 clones, 95% to 98% were seen once, and the ten largest hold roughly 0.25%. Sequencing was performed on T cells isolated from PBMCs. This TCR was recovered from a human donor in good health. V and J are TRBV7-9 and TRBJ1-2; 9 nucleotides match TRBD1. DNA of the CDR3: TGTGCCAGCAGCTTAGAATTTAACAGGGGGCGACTTAACTATGGCTACACCTTC. Its translation: CASSLEFNRGRLNYGYTF.